A selection of T cell receptor beta chains follows, all from one sample in a study of blood T cell repertoires in COVID-19. Measured with immunoSEQ multiplex PCR; TCRdb has only the in-frame clones, and not every one. The table includes approximately 65,000 clones, roughly 89% detected once. Sequencing was carried out using peripheral blood. All receptors come from a woman in her fifties or sixties with active COVID-19. The CDR3 runs from the conserved cysteine through the conserved F or W. The D gene is left open where the match is weak. Clone size is shown for a subset of rows, as once, few, many or a class of expanded clone.

j_call d_call v_call clone_size cdr3_nt cdr3_aa
TRBJ1-4 NA TRBV19 NA TGTGCCAGTAGTATAACCGGGACACCGAATGAAAAACTGTTTTTT CASSITGTPNEKLFF
TRBJ2-5 NA TRBV18 NA TGTGCCAGCTCGCCGGGTAATGGCGAGACCCAGTACTTC CASSPGNGETQYF
TRBJ1-1 TRBD1 TRBV5-4 NA TGTGCCAGCAGCTTGTCCGGGACAGTGAACACTGAAGCTTTCTTT CASSLSGTVNTEAFF
TRBJ2-1 TRBD2 TRBV4-2 few TGTGCCAGCACCCCAAGGGGAGGGAGCGACTACAATGAGCAGTTCTTC CASTPRGGSDYNEQFF
TRBJ1-5 TRBD1 TRBV28 NA TGTGCCAGCAGTTTATGGGACAGGAAAAATAGCAATCAGCCCCAGCATTTT CASSLWDRKNSNQPQHF
TRBJ1-6 NA TRBV27 NA TGTGCCAGCAGTTTCGGGACAACCAGCTCCTATAATTCACCCCTCCACTTT CASSFGTTSSYNSPLHF
TRBJ1-1 TRBD1 TRBV5-1 NA TGCGCCAGCAGCTCCAAACAGGGGATGAACACTGAAGCTTTCTTT CASSSKQGMNTEAFF
TRBJ2-3 NA TRBV10-2 NA TGCGCCAGCAGTGACGGGTGGCGCACAGATACGCAGTATTTT CASSDGWRTDTQYF
TRBJ2-1 NA TRBV5-8 NA TGTGCCAGCAGCTTAAGAGCCTGGAATGAGCAGTTCTTC CASSLRAWNEQFF
TRBJ1-2 NA TRBV28 NA TGTGCCAGCAGTCTCCAGGGTAACTATGGCTACACCTTC CASSLQGNYGYTF
TRBJ1-6 TRBD1 TRBV18 NA TGTGCCAGCTCCCTCGGACAGGGGGCTAAAAATTCACCCCTCCACTTT CASSLGQGAKNSPLHF
TRBJ1-4 NA TRBV7-8 NA TGTGCCAGCAGCTTAGACTTTGATGAAAAACTGTTTTTT CASSLDFDEKLFF
TRBJ2-1 TRBD2 TRBV14 NA TGTGCCAGCAGCCAAGGGGTTAGCGGGAGGGACCCCCTTTACAATGAGCAGTTCTTC CASSQGVSGRDPLYNEQFF
TRBJ2-7 TRBD2 TRBV5-1 NA TGCGCCAGCAGCTCATCTACCTTAGCGGGAGTCACCTACGAGCAGTACTTC CASSSSTLAGVTYEQYF
TRBJ1-4 TRBD1 TRBV27 NA TGTGCCAGCAGTCCGCAACAGGGGAGTAGAGAAAAACTGTTTTTT CASSPQQGSREKLFF
TRBJ1-3 NA TRBV2 NA TGTGCCAGCAGTGAATGGCAGGGCTCTGGAAACACCATATATTTT CASSEWQGSGNTIYF
TRBJ2-1 NA TRBV6-2/TRBV6-3 few TGTGCCAGCAGTTACTCCGGGAGTAACCACAATGAGCAGTTCTTC CASSYSGSNHNEQFF
TRBJ2-3 TRBD2 TRBV5-1 NA TGCGCCAGCAGCCTCAAAGCGGGGCCAGATGGGACAGATACGCAGTATTTT CASSLKAGPDGTDTQYF
TRBJ1-5 NA TRBV4-1 few TGCGCCAGCAGCCAACTACGATCCGTCAATCAGCCCCAGCATTTT CASSQLRSVNQPQHF
TRBJ2-3 NA TRBV3-1/TRBV3-2 NA TGTGCCAGCAGCCCGCTACAGACAGGCGCCATGGGGGATACGCAGTATTTT CASSPLQTGAMGDTQYF
TRBJ2-7 NA TRBV9 NA TGTGCCTCCACCCCGGCAGCGGACCCCTACGAGCAGTACTTC CASTPAADPYEQYF
TRBJ2-2 TRBD2 TRBV11-3 NA TGTGCCAGCAGCACTGATAGCGGGTCCTACACCGGGGAGCTGTTTTTT CASSTDSGSYTGELFF